The table lists the clone carrying this T cell receptor beta chain with a count of one. Sequenced by immunoSEQ multiplex PCR; TCRdb stores in-frame clones only, minus some. Counted here are approximately 580,000 clones, approximately 80% occurring once; the ten biggest clones make up about 0.012%. This entry comes from a study of shared T cell receptors in the human thymus. Trimming pared 8 bases from V and 1 base from J, leaving 14 bases between. This CDR3 contains 14 residues. Per germline, CDR1 SGHAT and CDR2 FQNNGV. The sample was also reused in another study, on human thymus T cells. That paper states: Thymus tissue for the work was resected from patients undergoing corrective heart surgery. In thymic and blood repertoires alike, V and J usage looked biased.

V and J are TRBV11-2 and TRBJ1-1; D gene ambiguous. The sequence derives from a boy less than two years old with a congenital heart defect. Sample: thymocytes. The CDR3 region is CASAAGVGNTEAFF. CDR3 DNA sequence: TGTGCCAGCGCCGCCGGGGTAGGGAACACTGAAGCTTTCTTT.